Each of the 14 T cell receptor beta chains below was sequenced from the same sample in a study of T-cell reconstitution after alpha-beta-depleted transplantation in children. During its preparation, the TCRbeta library received unique molecular identifiers. TCRdb redid the calling of the PCR reads with MiXCR, one entry per CDR3 protein. The table shows about 440,000 distinct CDR3 sequences, with around two fifths occurring only once. The sequencing used PBMCs, collected before TCRalphabeta/CD19-depleted stem cell transplant. These receptors were taken from a girl under 10 years old with aplastic anemia, due to receive a stem cell transplant.

The gene calls are TRBV6-5 and TRBJ2-7; D remains unclear. This CDR3 has 16 residues. Germline V CDR1 and CDR2: MNHEY, SVGAGI. The V and J ends lost 2 bases and 6 bases respectively, with 20 bases between them. The CDR3 DNA sequence: TGTGCCAGCAGTTACACCCCGGGTCTAGTTGAGATCGAGCAGTACTTC. Its translation is CASSYTPGLVEIEQYF.

The chain combines TRBV12-3 or TRBV12-4 with TRBJ1-1; 9 positions match TRBD1. With V trimmed by 5 bases and J by 2 bases, 12 bases remained unmatched. There are 17 residues in the CDR3. The CDR3 nucleotides are TGTGCCAGCAGTGCTATACAGGGGGCGAAGAGAAACACTGAAGCTTTCTTT. Encoded protein: CASSAIQGAKRNTEAFF.

The V and J genes are TRBV7-8 and TRBJ1-2, with D unresolved. This CDR3 has 13 amino acids. The V gene's germline CDR1 is SGHVS and CDR2 FQNEAQ. Trimming shortened V by 1 base and J by 7 bases, and 10 bases separated the two germline ends. CDR3 nucleotide sequence: TGTGCCAGCAGCTTAGGGGGATCGAGTGGCTACACCTTC. It specifies CASSLGGSSGYTF. Supplemented by reference TRBV7-8 and TRBJ1-2, the full variable domain reads GAGVSQSPRYKVAKRGQDVALRCDPISGHVSLFWYQQALGQGPEFLTYFQNEAQLDKSGLPSDRFFAERPEGSVSTLKIQRTQQEDSAVYLCASSLGGSSGYTFGSGTRLTVV.

V gene TRBV20-1 combines with J gene TRBJ2-1, with D perhaps assigned TRBD1 or TRBD2 (5 bases each). Trimming left V 4 bases short and J 10 bases short, with 17 bases between. Germline V gene lookup returns CDR1 DFQATT and CDR2 SNEGSKA (reference sequence). This CDR3 region has 13 residues. As DNA, the CDR3 is TGCAGTGCTACCGGGACCTGGTTAGGGGAGCAGTTCTTC. The encoded protein is CSATGTWLGEQFF.

The genes are TRBV29-1 and TRBJ2-7; D call uncertain. In germline, CDR1 is SQVTM, CDR2 ANQGSEA. Between the trimmed V and J ends, which lost 7 bases and 0 bases, there was a span of 16 bases. This CDR3 region has 14 residues. CDR3 nucleotide sequence: TGCAGCGCCAACCCGCGGAAGGTCTCCTACGAGCAGTACTTC. Its protein is CSANPRKVSYEQYF.

This clonotype has at least ten counts. The genes are TRBV7-2 and TRBJ1-4; D is possibly TRBD1 (5 bases). Germline V gene sequence: CDR1 SGHTA, CDR2 FQGNSA. The V end was cut by 2 bases, the J end by 6 bases, with 10 bases between. The CDR3 extends over 14 amino acids. CDR3 in DNA: TGTGCCAGCAGCTTACAGGGAGGCTATGAAAAACTGTTTTTT. Translated, it gives CASSLQGGYEKLFF.

CDR3 sequence: CSARAGADTEAFF. In DNA, the CDR3 is TGCAGTGCTAGGGCGGGGGCCGACACTGAAGCTTTCTTT. The chain recombines TRBV20-1 with TRBJ1-1; TRBD1 might be the D (6 bases). The V end lost 3 bases, the J end lost 3 bases, and 11 bases lay between the germline ends. CDR1 and CDR2 from the germline V gene are DFQATT and SNEGSKA (reference sequence). The CDR3 spans 13 residues.

V gene TRBV7-3 combines with J gene TRBJ2-2, with 7 bases matching TRBD1. CDR3 length: 15 amino acids. With 5 bases clipped from V and 4 bases from J, the junction kept 7 bases outside the gene matches. Germline V gene lookup returns CDR1 SGHTA and CDR2 FQGTGA. The CDR3 sequence: CASSPGQAPTGELFF. In nucleotides, the CDR3 is TGTGCCAGCAGCCCCGGACAGGCTCCCACCGGGGAGCTGTTTTTT.

This clonotype came up a few times. The rearrangement uses TRBV6-2 or TRBV6-3 and TRBJ2-1, with D perhaps assigned TRBD1 or TRBD2 (5 bases each). Trimming cost V 0 bases and J 2 bases, with 5 bases left between them. Germline lookup yields CDR1 MNHEY and CDR2 SVGEGT. The CDR3 consists of 14 residues. The DNA of the CDR3 is TGTGCCAGCAGTTACTCGGGACCCTACAATGAGCAGTTCTTC. Its protein product is CASSYSGPYNEQFF.

A few counts support this clonotype. This sequence joins TRBV27 and TRBJ2-6; D is perhaps TRBD1 (6 bases). Looked up from germline, CDR1 is MNHEY and CDR2 is SMNVEV (reference sequence). V lost 6 bases to trimming and J lost 8 bases, with 14 bases between them. CDR3 length: 14 amino acids. CDR3 region: CASRPPGASNVLTF. The CDR3, as DNA: TGTGCCAGCAGACCGCCAGGGGCCTCCAACGTCCTGACTTTC.

The chain carries TRBV20-1 and TRBJ2-3, with D hard to call. The CDR3 has 13 residues. V shed 5 bases and J shed 2 bases, with 11 bases lying between them. CDR1 is DFQATT and CDR2 is SNEGSKA in the germline V gene (reference sequence). CDR3 nucleotide sequence: TGCAGTGCTCGACCAACCTTCACAGATACGCAGTATTTT. It specifies CSARPTFTDTQYF.

V is TRBV20-1 and J is TRBJ1-3, with unresolved D. V was pared by 3 bases and J by 0 bases, with 9 bases between. Germline V gene sequence: CDR1 DFQATT, CDR2 SNEGSKA (reference sequence). This CDR3 contains 14 residues. The CDR3 nucleotides read TGCAGTGCTAGGGCAGTTACCTCTGGAAACACCATATATTTT. Translated: CSARAVTSGNTIYF.

Comments on this clonotype: This sequence may be a read error, since a much larger clone differs from it by one base. The chain uses TRBV7-3 and TRBJ2-2; D tentatively fits TRBD1 or TRBD2 (5 bases each). The V and J ends lost 4 bases and 4 bases respectively, with 16 bases between them. The CDR3 has 16 amino acids. The germline CDR1 and CDR2 sequences are SGHTA and FQGTGA. CDR3 residues: CASSSSGTLSTGELFF. For the CDR3, the DNA is TGTGCCAGCAGCTCCTCCGGGACCCTGAGCACCGGGGAGCTGTTTTTT.

The rearrangement links TRBV6-1 to TRBJ2-3; TRBD2 matches at 8 bases. The germline gives CDR1 MNHNS, CDR2 SASEGT. Trimming cost V 4 bases and J 0 bases; bases outside gene matches: 3. The CDR3 runs to 15 residues. This chain's CDR3 is CASSVAGSSTDTQYF. The DNA of the CDR3 is TGTGCCAGCAGTGTAGCGGGGTCAAGCACAGATACGCAGTATTTT.